These 21 T cell receptor beta chains originate from one sample sequenced in a study of cytomegalovirus exposure and HLA in healthy donors. A multiplex PCR was run with 60 Vbeta primers and 13 Jbeta primers. Method: immunoSEQ multiplex PCR; TCRdb's copy keeps in-frame clones and lacks some. The repertoire has around 280,000 clones, roughly 90% of them found once; the top ten carry approximately 2.2%. Sequences were obtained from PBMCs. The receptors here all came from a woman under 30 in good health and CMV-seronegative.

This rearrangement joins TRBV7-6 to TRBJ2-7; 8 bases fit TRBD1. CDR1 SGHVS and CDR2 FNYEAQ come from the germline V gene. The CDR3 is 14 residues long. After removal of 5 bases from V and 5 bases from J, the junction contained 8 bases not matched to a gene. The CDR3 here is CASSPRTGPHEQYF. The CDR3, as DNA: TGTGCCAGCAGCCCACGGACAGGGCCCCACGAGCAGTACTTC.

The chain recombines TRBV5-6 with TRBJ1-5; tentative D call: TRBD1 (6 bases). CDR3 length equals 16 residues. The germline V and J ends were trimmed by 3 bases and 4 bases, with 17 bases remaining between them. Germline V gives CDR1 SGHDT, CDR2 YYEEEE. The CDR3 region has the DNA TGTGCCAGCAGCTCCCTCCGGGACAAGCCAAATCAGCCCCAGCATTTT. It translates to CASSSLRDKPNQPQHF.

The chain has TRBV6-5 and TRBJ1-1; tentative D call: TRBD1 (5 bases). CDR1 and CDR2 from the germline V gene are MNHEY and SVGAGI. The CDR3 length is 14 residues. V lost 5 bases, J lost 1 base, and 11 bases lay in between. The CDR3 here is CASSEGGANTEAFF. Here the CDR3 DNA reads TGTGCCAGCAGTGAAGGAGGGGCGAACACTGAAGCTTTCTTT.

This chain uses TRBV29-1 with TRBJ1-1, with a weak D call TRBD1 (5 bases). V was trimmed by 7 bases and J by 0 bases, leaving 15 bases between them. Germline CDR1 reads SQVTM; CDR2 reads ANQGSEA. The CDR3 sequence is 14 residues long. The CDR3 loop is CSESPGGVNTEAFF. The CDR3 nucleotides read TGCAGCGAATCCCCGGGGGGGGTGAACACTGAAGCTTTCTTT.

This clone was recorded a few times. The rearrangement links TRBV4-1 to TRBJ2-7; D might be TRBD2 (6 bases). Germline V gene lookup returns CDR1 MGHRA and CDR2 YSYEKL. This CDR3 has 15 residues. V lost 3 bases, J lost 6 bases, and 18 bases lay in between. The DNA of the CDR3 is TGCGCCAGCAGCCAGGGGGAGGCAGCAAGGCGCGAGCAGTACTTC. Protein sequence: CASSQGEAARREQYF.

V usage is TRBV19 and J usage is TRBJ1-2; 9 bases fit TRBD1. Looked up from germline, CDR1 is LNHDA and CDR2 is SQIVND (reference sequence). V was pared by 1 base and J by 8 bases, with 2 bases of the junction left unmatched. The CDR3 consists of 13 residues. The CDR3 nucleotides are TGTGCCAGTAGTATAGGGACAGGGGACGGCTACACCTTC. This gives the protein CASSIGTGDGYTF.

V is TRBV6-5 and J is TRBJ2-7; TRBD2 matches 8 bases. V lost 4 bases to trimming and J lost 0 bases; unmatched junction nucleotides: 5. The CDR3 covers 15 residues. From germline, CDR1 is MNHEY and CDR2 SVGAGI. CDR3 bases: TGTGCCAGCAGTTCCAGCGGGGGTTTCTCCTACGAGCAGTACTTC. Amino acid sequence: CASSSSGGFSYEQYF.

The chain joins TRBV10-3 to TRBJ1-3; TRBD1 matches at 9 bases. The CDR3 covers 15 residues. The J segment lost 3 bases and the V segment lost 7 bases, leaving 7 bases of the junction unmatched. Germline CDR1 is ENHRY and CDR2 is SYGVKD. Written as DNA, the CDR3 is TGTGCCATCAATATCGGGACAGGGAGTGGAAACACCATATATTTT. Encoded protein: CAINIGTGSGNTIYF.

The rearrangement joins TRBV7-9 to TRBJ2-1, with 10 nucleotides matching TRBD2. CDR3 length: 19 amino acids. Per germline, CDR1 SEHNR and CDR2 FQNEAQ (reference sequence). V shed 4 bases, J shed 0 bases, and the junction held 12 bases outside the gene matches. In DNA form, the CDR3 reads TGTGCCAGCAGCTCTGGCGTAGCGGGGGGATTCACCTCCTACAATGAGCAGTTCTTC. Encoded protein: CASSSGVAGGFTSYNEQFF.

The chain links TRBV21-1 to TRBJ2-3; the table names TRBD1, a call not compared with the DNA. TRBV21-1 counts as a pseudogene. The CDR3 is 14 residues long. CDR3 protein: CASSDGTGTDTQYF. In DNA, the CDR3 is TGTGCCAGCAGCGATGGGACAGGGACAGATACGCAGTATTTT.

V is TRBV5-1 and J is TRBJ1-4; the match to TRBD1 covers 9 bases. V was clipped by 4 bases and J by 7 bases; unmatched bases: 8. This CDR3 is 15 amino acids long. Per germline, CDR1 SGHRS and CDR2 YFSETQ. The CDR3 reads CASSPTGGSFEKLFF. As DNA, the CDR3 is TGCGCCAGCAGCCCGACAGGGGGTAGCTTTGAAAAACTGTTTTTT.

The V gene is TRBV2, the J gene TRBJ1-2, with D unclear. The CDR3 consists of 14 residues. The germline CDR1 and CDR2 sequences are SNHLY and FYNNEI. The CDR3 protein is CATSLSRANYGYTF. For the CDR3, the DNA is TGTGCTACGAGCCTCTCCCGTGCTAACTATGGCTACACCTTC. Together with reference TRBV2 and TRBJ1-2, the CDR3 gives the full variable domain: EPEVTQTPSHQVTQMGQEVILRCVPISNHLYFYWYRQILGQKVEFLVSFYNNEISEKSEIFDDQFSVERPDGSNFTLKIRSTKLEDSAMYFCATSLSRANYGYTFGSGTRLTVV.

The chain is built from TRBV2 and TRBJ2-1; the D is unclear. Looked up from germline, CDR1 is SNHLY and CDR2 is FYNNEI. Deletions cut 8 bases from V and 0 bases from J, with 8 bases between. The CDR3 loop spans 13 amino acids. The CDR3 reads CASAAGSYNEQFF. The DNA for the CDR3 is TGTGCCAGCGCGGCTGGCTCCTACAATGAGCAGTTCTTC.

CDR3 loop: CASSLATGNEQFF. DNA for the CDR3: TGCGCCAGCAGCTTGGCGACGGGCAATGAGCAGTTCTTC. The V call is TRBV5-1, the J call TRBJ2-1; D is unresolved. CDR1 and CDR2 from the germline V gene are SGHRS and YFSETQ. CDR3 length: 13 residues. V dropped 0 bases and J dropped 6 bases, with 7 bases sitting between them. The full variable domain, with the rest looked up from reference TRBV5-1 and TRBJ2-1, is KAGVTQTPRYLIKTRGQQVTLSCSPISGHRSVSWYQQTPGQGLQFLFEYFSETQRNKGNFPGRFSGRQFSNSRSEMNVSTLELGDSALYLCASSLATGNEQFFGPGTRLTVL.

This clone was detected only a few times. The chain links TRBV6-1 to TRBJ1-3; D is unclear. Germline loops: CDR1 MNHNS, CDR2 SASEGT. V gave up 4 bases and J gave up 0 bases, with 4 bases separating them. The CDR3 loop spans 13 amino acids. CDR3 DNA sequence: TGTGCCAGCAGTGTAGTCTCTGGAAACACCATATATTTT. Its protein product is CASSVVSGNTIYF.

The chain couples TRBV7-2 to TRBJ1-6; D call uncertain. The CDR3 has 18 amino acids. Germline V CDR1 and CDR2: SGHTA, FQGNSA. V lost 3 bases, J lost 6 bases, and 21 bases lay in between. The CDR3 coding sequence is TGTGCCAGCAGCTTGGAGGGTGGTGGGAGGGTCTCTAATTCACCCCTCCACTTT. Translating gives CASSLEGGGRVSNSPLHF.

The chain couples TRBV6-6 to TRBJ1-2, with 9 nucleotides matching TRBD1. V shed 5 bases, J shed 7 bases, and the junction held 8 bases outside the gene matches. Germline V lookup: CDR1 MNHNY, CDR2 SVGAGI (reference sequence). There are 14 residues in the CDR3. CDR3 DNA: TGTGCCAGCAGTCTTTACACAGGGGGCGGTGGCTACACCTTC. Translation: CASSLYTGGGGYTF.

The rearrangement links TRBV19 to TRBJ2-5; D perhaps matches TRBD2 (6 bases). V was trimmed by 3 bases and J by 2 bases, leaving 13 bases between them. Looked up from germline, CDR1 is LNHDA and CDR2 is SQIVND (reference sequence). The CDR3 has 15 amino acids. The CDR3, as DNA: TGTGCCAGTAGTATGCTTCGTAGCGGACAAGAGACCCAGTACTTC. Protein sequence: CASSMLRSGQETQYF.

The rearrangement links TRBV5-6 to TRBJ1-2; possibly TRBD1 for D (6 bases). This CDR3 comprises 14 residues. CDR1 and CDR2 from the germline V gene are SGHDT and YYEEEE. V lost 4 bases, J lost 5 bases, and 15 bases lay in between. In nucleotides, the CDR3 is TGTGCCAGCAGCCCGACTGGTAGGGGGTATGGCTACACCTTC. It specifies CASSPTGRGYGYTF.

V is TRBV15 and J is TRBJ1-5; possible D gene TRBD1, 6 bases. The germline CDR1 and CDR2 sequences are LNHNV and YYDKDF (reference sequence). The ends were cut back, 2 bases at V and 4 bases at J, with 12 bases in the middle. The CDR3 covers 15 residues. The CDR3: CATSRNGQINQPQHF. Here the CDR3 DNA reads TGTGCCACCAGCAGAAACGGACAGATAAATCAGCCCCAGCATTTT.

The CDR3 DNA is TGTGCCAGCAGTTACTCGAGAGGTTACGAGCAGTACTTC. This codes for CASSYSRGYEQYF. The chain uses TRBV6-5 and TRBJ2-5; D remains unclear. The last part of the DNA fits TRBJ2-7 better; the J call may be wrong. The CDR3 contains 13 residues. Germline V gene lookup returns CDR1 MNHEY and CDR2 SVGAGI.